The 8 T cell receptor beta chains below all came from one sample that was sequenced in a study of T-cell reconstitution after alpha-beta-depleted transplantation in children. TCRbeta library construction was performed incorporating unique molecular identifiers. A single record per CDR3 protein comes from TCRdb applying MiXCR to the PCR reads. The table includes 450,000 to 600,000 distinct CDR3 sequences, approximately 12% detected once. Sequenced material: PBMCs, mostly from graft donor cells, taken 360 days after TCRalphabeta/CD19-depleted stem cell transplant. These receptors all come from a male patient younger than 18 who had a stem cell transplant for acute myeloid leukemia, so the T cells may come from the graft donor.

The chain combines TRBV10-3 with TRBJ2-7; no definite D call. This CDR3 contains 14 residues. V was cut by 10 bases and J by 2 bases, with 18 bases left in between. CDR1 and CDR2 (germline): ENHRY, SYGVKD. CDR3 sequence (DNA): TGTGCCACCACGCCCACCTTCGCCACCTACGAGCAGTACTTC. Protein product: CATTPTFATYEQYF.

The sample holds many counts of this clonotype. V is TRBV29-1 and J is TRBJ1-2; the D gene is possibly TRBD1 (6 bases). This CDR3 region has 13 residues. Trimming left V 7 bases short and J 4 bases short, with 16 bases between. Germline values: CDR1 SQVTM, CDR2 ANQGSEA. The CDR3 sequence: CSAGQPLSYGYTF. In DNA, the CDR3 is TGCAGCGCCGGACAGCCACTATCCTATGGCTACACCTTC.

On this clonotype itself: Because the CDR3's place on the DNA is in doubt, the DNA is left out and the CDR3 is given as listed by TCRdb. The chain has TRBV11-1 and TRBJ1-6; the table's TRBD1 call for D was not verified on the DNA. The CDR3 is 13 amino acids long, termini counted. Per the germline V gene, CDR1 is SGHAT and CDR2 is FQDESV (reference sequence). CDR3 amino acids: CASSPFATGISHF.

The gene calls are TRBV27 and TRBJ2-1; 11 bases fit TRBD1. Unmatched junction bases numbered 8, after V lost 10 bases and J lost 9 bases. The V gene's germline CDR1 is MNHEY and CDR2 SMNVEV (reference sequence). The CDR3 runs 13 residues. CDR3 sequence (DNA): TGTGCCACTCCGGGACAGGGGGTTCGTGAGCAGTTCTTC. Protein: CATPGQGVREQFF.

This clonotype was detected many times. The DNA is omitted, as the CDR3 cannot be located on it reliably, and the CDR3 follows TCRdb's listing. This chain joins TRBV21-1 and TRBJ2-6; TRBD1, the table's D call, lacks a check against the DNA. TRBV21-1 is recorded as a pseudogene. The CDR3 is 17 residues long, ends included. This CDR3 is CASSAGTVGSGANVLTF.

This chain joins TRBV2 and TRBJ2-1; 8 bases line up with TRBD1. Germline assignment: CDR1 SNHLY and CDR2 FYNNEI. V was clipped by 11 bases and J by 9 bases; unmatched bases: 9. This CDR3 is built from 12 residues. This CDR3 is CARTTGVGEQFF. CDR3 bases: TGTGCCCGGACGACAGGGGTCGGTGAGCAGTTCTTC. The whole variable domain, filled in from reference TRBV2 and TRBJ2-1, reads EPEVTQTPSHQVTQMGQEVILRCVPISNHLYFYWYRQILGQKVEFLVSFYNNEISEKSEIFDDQFSVERPDGSNFTLKIRSTKLEDSAMYFCARTTGVGEQFFGPGTRLTVL.

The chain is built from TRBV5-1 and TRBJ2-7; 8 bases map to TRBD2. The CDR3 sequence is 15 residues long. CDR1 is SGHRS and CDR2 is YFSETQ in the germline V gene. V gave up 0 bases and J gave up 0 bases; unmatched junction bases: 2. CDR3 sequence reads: CASSLGGRSSYEQYF. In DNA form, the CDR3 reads TGCGCCAGCAGCTTGGGCGGGAGGAGCTCCTACGAGCAGTACTTC.

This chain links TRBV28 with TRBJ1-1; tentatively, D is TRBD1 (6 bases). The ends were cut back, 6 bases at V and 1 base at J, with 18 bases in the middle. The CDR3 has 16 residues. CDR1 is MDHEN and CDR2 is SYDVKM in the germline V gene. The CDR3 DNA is TGTGCCAGCAGGTGGGGGCCCGCCGAAGGGAACACTGAAGCTTTCTTT. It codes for CASRWGPAEGNTEAFF.